This T cell receptor (beta chain) was retrieved from a study of blood T cell repertoires in COVID-19. Clinical history reported by participants formed the basis on which cohorts were assigned. Generated by immunoSEQ multiplex PCR, the TCRdb table keeps only in-frame clones and is missing some. The sample has about 200,000 clones; about 84% are singletons. Sequenced material: PBMCs or T cells enriched from blood (not recorded which). The receptor's source is a woman in her thirties or forties with acute COVID-19.

CDR3 residues: CASSLRDRENEQYF. CDR3 coding DNA: TGTGCCAGCAGCTTAAGGGACAGGGAAAACGAGCAGTACTTC. The chain uses TRBV7-2 and TRBJ2-7, with 9 bases aligning to TRBD1. Germline CDR1 reads SGHTA; CDR2 reads FQGNSA. V was clipped by 2 bases and J by 5 bases; unmatched bases: 4. There are 14 residues in the CDR3.